This T cell receptor beta chain was profiled in a study of blood T cells in healthy people across ages. Study outcomes and limitations: More naive CD4+ cells and higher diversity were found in long-lived than in aged donors.

Sample-barcoded 5' priming and a J-beta primer mix drove a second PCR of roughly 7 to 11 cycles. TCRdb recomputed calls from the 5' RACE reads with MiXCR, one row per CDR3 protein. The table shows 600,000 to 800,000 distinct CDR3 sequences, with over 40% occurring only once. Concerning this clonotype itself: No antigen is known for it.

Per sample, no less than 5 micrograms of total RNA were extracted. The TCR sequence derives from a woman of 80 years or more in good health. The source material was blood.

CDR3 nucleotides: TGTGCCAGCAAACCGGACAGAACTAACTATGGCTACACCTTC. This gives the protein CASKPDRTNYGYTF. J is TRBJ1-2 and V is TRBV12-3 or TRBV12-4, with D possibly being TRBD1 (6 bases). V lost 7 bases and J lost 0, with 12 bases in between. The CDR3 runs 14 residues.